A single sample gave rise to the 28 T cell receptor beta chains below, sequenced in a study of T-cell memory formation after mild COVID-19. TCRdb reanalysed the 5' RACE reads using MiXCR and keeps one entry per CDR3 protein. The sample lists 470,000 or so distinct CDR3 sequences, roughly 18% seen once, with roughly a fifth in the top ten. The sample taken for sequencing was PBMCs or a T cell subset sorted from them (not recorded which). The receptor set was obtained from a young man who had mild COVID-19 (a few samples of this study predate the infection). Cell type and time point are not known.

In nucleotides, the CDR3 is TGCGCCAGCAGCCAAGGGGGGACCGGAGAAAAACTGTTTTTT. Its protein is CASSQGGTGEKLFF. The V and J genes are TRBV4-1 and TRBJ1-4; D possibly corresponds to TRBD1 (5 bases). Germline V CDR1 and CDR2: MGHRA, YSYEKL. With 1 base removed from V and 8 bases from J, the gap between germline ends came to 11 bases. This CDR3 region has 14 residues.

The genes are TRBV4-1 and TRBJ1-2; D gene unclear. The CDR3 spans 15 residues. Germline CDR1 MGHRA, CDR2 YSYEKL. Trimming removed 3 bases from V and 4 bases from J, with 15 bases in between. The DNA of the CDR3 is TGCGCCAGCAGCCAGACGAGAAAAGCGGGCTATGGCTACACCTTC. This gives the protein CASSQTRKAGYGYTF.

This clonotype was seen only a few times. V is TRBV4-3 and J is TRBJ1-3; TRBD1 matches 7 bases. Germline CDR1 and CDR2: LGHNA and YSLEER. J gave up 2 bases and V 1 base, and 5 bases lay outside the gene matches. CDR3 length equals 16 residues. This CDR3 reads CASSQGNRGTGNTIYF. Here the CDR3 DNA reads TGCGCCAGCAGCCAAGGGAACAGGGGAACTGGAAACACCATATATTTT.

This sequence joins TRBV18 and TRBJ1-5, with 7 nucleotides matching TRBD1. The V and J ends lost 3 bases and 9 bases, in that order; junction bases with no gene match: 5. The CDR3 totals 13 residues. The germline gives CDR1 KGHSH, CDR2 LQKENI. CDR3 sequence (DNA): TGTGCCAGCTCACCTACAGGGGCTATGCCCCAGCATTTT. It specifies CASSPTGAMPQHF. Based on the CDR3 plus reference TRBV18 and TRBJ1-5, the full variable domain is NAGVMQNPRHLVRRRGQEARLRCSPMKGHSHVYWYRQLPEEGLKFMVYLQKENIIDESGMPKERFSAEFPKEGPSILRIQQVVRGDSAAYFCASSPTGAMPQHFGDGTRLSIL.

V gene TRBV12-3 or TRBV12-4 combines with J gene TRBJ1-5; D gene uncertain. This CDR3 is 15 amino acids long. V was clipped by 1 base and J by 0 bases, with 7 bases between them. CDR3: CASSLGLSSNQPQHF. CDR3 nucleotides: TGTGCCAGCAGTTTAGGGCTGTCTAGCAATCAGCCCCAGCATTTT.

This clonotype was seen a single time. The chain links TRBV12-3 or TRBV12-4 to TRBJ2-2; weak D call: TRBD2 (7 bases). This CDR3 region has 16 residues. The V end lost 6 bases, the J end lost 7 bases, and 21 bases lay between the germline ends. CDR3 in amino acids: CASRVLVGGGVGELFF. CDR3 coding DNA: TGTGCCAGCAGGGTCCTCGTAGGGGGGGGAGTCGGGGAGCTGTTTTTT.

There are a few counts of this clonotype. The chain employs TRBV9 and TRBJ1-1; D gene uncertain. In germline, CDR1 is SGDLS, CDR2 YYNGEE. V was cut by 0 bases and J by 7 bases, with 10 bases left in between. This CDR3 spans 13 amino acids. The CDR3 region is CASSVGGYGEAFF. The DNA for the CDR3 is TGTGCCAGCAGCGTAGGCGGGTATGGTGAAGCTTTCTTT.

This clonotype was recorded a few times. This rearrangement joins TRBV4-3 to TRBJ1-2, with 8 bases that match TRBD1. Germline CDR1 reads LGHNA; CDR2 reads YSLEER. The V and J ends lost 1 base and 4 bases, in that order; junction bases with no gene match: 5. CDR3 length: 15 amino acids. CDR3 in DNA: TGCGCCAGCAGCCAAGGGGGCAGGGGGCCCTATGGCTACACCTTC. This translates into CASSQGGRGPYGYTF.

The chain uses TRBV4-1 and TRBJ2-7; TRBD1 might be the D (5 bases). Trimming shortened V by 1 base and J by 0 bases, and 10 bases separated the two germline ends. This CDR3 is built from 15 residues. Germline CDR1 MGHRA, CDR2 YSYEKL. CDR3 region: CASSQGTLDSYEQYF. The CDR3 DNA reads TGCGCCAGCAGCCAAGGGACATTAGACTCCTACGAGCAGTACTTC.

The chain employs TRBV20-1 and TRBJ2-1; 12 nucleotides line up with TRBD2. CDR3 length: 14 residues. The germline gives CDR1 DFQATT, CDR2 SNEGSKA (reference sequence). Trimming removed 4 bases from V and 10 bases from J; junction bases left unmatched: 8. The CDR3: CSATSSGGAWEQFF. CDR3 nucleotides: TGCAGTGCTACTTCTAGCGGGGGGGCCTGGGAGCAGTTCTTC.

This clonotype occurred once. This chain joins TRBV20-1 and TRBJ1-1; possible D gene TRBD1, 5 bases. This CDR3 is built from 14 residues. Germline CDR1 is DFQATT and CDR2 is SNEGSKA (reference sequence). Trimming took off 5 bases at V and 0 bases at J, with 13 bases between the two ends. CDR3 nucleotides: TGCAGTGCTCCGTCCCGGGGCTTGAACACTGAAGCTTTCTTT. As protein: CSAPSRGLNTEAFF.

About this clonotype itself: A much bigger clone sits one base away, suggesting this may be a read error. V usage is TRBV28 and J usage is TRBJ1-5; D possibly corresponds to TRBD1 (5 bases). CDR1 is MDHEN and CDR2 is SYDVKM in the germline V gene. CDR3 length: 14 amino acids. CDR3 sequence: CTSSLLAGHQPQHF. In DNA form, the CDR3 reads TGTACCAGCAGTTTATTGGCAGGGCATCAGCCCCAGCATTTT.

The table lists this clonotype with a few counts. The CDR3 sequence: CASSGPRDRGPSYNSPLHF. DNA for the CDR3: TGTGCCAGCAGCGGGCCCCGGGACAGGGGACCCTCCTATAATTCACCCCTCCACTTT. The V gene is TRBV2, the J gene TRBJ1-6, with 10 bases identical to TRBD1. CDR1 and CDR2 from the germline V gene are SNHLY and FYNNEI. This CDR3 region has 19 residues. V dropped 6 bases and J dropped 0; count of bases not matched to a gene: 11.

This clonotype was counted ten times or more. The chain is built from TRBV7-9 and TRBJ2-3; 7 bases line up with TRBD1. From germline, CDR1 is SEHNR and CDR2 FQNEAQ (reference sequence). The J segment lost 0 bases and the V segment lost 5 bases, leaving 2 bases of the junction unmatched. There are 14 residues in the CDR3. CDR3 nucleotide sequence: TGTGCCAGCAGCGAACAGGGGAGCACAGATACGCAGTATTTT. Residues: CASSEQGSTDTQYF.

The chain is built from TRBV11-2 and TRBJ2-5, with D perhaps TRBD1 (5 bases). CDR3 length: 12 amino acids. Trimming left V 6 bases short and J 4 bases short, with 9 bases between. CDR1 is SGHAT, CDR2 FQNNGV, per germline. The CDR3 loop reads CASRGPRETQYF. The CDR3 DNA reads TGTGCCAGCAGGGGGCCTCGAGAGACCCAGTACTTC.

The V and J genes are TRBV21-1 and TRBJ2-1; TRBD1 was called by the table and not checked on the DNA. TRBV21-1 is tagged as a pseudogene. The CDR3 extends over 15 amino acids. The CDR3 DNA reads TGTGCCAGCACCCCGGGACTAGGAGCCTACAATGAGCAGTTCTTC. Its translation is CASTPGLGAYNEQFF.

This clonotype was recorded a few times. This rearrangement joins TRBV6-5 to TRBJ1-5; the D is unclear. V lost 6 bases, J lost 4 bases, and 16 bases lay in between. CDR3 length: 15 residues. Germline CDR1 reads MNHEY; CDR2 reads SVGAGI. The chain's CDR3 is CASSRTFMSNQPQHF. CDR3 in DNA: TGTGCCAGCAGCCGGACGTTTATGTCGAATCAGCCCCAGCATTTT.

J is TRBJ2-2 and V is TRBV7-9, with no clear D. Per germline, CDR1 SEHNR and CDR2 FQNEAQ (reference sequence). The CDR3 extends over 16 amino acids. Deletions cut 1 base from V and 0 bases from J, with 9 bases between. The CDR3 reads CASSLGSIANTGELFF. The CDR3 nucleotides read TGTGCCAGCAGCTTAGGGTCTATCGCGAACACCGGGGAGCTGTTTTTT.

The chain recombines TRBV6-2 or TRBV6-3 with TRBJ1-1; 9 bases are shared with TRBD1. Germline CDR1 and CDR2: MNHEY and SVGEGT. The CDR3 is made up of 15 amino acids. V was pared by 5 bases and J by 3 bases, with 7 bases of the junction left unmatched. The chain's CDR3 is CASSQTGGFDTEAFF. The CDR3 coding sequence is TGTGCCAGCAGTCAAACAGGGGGCTTCGACACTGAAGCTTTCTTT.

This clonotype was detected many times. The CDR3 DNA is TGCGCCAGCAGCTTATCCGGTTTGGCAGATACGCAGTATTTT. Translating gives CASSLSGLADTQYF. The V gene is TRBV5-1, the J gene TRBJ2-3; D gene ambiguous. Trimming pared 2 bases from V and 4 bases from J, leaving 11 bases between. The germline V gene encodes CDR1 SGHRS and CDR2 YFSETQ. CDR3 size: 14 residues.

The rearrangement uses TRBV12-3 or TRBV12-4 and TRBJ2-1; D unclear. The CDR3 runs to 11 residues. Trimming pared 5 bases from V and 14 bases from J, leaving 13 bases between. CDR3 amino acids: CASSIWAMKFF. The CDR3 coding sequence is TGTGCCAGCAGTATTTGGGCGATGAAGTTCTTC.

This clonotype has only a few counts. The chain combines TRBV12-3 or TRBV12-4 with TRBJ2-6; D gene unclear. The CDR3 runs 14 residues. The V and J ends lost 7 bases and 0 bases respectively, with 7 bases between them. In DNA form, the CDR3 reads TGTGCCAGCACCGACACCTCTGGGGCCAACGTCCTGACTTTC. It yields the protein CASTDTSGANVLTF.

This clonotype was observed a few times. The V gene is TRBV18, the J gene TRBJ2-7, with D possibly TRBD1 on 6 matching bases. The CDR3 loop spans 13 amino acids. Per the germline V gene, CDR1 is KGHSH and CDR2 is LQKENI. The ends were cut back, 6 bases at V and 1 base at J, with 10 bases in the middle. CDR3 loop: CASSPDRSYEQYV. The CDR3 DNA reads TGTGCCAGCTCTCCCGACAGGTCCTACGAGCAGTACGTC.

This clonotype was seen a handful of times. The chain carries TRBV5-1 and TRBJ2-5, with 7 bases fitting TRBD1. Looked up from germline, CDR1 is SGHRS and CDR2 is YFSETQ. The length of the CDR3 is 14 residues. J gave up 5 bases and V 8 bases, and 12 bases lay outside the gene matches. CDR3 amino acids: CASRTGTVRETQYF. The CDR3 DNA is TGCGCCAGTCGGACTGGGACAGTGAGGGAGACCCAGTACTTC.

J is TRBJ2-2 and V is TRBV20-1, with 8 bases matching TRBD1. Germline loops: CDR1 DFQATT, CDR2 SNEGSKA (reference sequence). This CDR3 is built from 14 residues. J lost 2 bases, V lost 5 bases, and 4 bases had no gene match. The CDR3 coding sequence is TGCAGTGCTTGGACAGGGACTAACACCGGGGAGCTGTTTTTT. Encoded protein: CSAWTGTNTGELFF.

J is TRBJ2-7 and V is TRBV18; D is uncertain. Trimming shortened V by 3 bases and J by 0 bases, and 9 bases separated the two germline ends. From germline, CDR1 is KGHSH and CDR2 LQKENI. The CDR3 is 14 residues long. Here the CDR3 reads CASSPRGSSYEQYV. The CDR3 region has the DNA TGTGCCAGCTCACCCCGTGGTAGCTCCTACGAGCAGTACGTC.

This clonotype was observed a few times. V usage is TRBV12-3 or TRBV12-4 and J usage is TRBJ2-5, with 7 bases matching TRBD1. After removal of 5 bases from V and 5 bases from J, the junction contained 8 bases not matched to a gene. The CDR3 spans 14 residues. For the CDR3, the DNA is TGTGCCAGCAGTGGGGACAGCTTTTACGAGACCCAGTACTTC. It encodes CASSGDSFYETQYF.

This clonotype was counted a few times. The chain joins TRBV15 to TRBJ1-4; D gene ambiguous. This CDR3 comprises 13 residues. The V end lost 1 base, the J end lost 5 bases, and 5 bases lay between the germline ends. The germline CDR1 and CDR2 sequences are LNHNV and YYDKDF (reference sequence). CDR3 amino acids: CATSRAANEKLFF. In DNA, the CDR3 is TGTGCCACCAGCAGAGCCGCGAATGAAAAACTGTTTTTT.